The TCR beta chain described here comes from a study of cytomegalovirus exposure and HLA in healthy donors. With regard to this clone: As yet, its antigen is unknown.

The PCR used 60 Vbeta and 13 Jbeta primers. In the original processing: Roughly 11 million shared chains were among around 80 million unique TCR beta chains counted in a later analysis. TCRdb keeps only in-frame clones here, not all; method: immunoSEQ multiplex PCR. That table gives V, J and clone size, and the DNA gave D and trimming. The table shows approximately 190,000 clones, with less than 90% occurring only once. Findings of the study overall: The majority of CMV-associated TCR beta chains were reported as apparently HLA-restricted in a later analysis. The study labeled about 160 TCR beta chains cytomegalovirus-associated.

The J segment lost 7 bases and the V segment lost 0 bases, leaving 2 bases of the junction unmatched. The CDR3 runs to 15 residues. From germline, CDR1 is SGHVS and CDR2 FNYEAQ. The V gene is TRBV7-6, the J gene TRBJ2-1; 11 bases are shared with TRBD2. The TCR comes from a boy younger than 18 in good health and CMV-seronegative. The sequenced sample consisted of PBMCs. CDR3 nucleotides: TGTGCCAGCAGCTTAGCGGGACTAGCGGTGAATGAGCAGTTCTTC. Its translation is CASSLAGLAVNEQFF.